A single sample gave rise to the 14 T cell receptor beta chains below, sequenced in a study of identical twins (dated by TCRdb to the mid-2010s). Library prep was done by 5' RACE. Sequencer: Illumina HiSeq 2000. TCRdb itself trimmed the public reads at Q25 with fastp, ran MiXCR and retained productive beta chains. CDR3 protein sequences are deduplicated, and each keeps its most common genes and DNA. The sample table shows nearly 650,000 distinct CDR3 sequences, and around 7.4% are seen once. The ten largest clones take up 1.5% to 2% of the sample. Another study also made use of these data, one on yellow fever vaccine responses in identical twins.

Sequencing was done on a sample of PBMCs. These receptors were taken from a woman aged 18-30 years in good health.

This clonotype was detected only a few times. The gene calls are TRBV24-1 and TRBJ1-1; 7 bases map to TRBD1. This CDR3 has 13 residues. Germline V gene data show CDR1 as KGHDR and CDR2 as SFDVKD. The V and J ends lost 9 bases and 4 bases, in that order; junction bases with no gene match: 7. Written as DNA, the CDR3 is TGTGCCACCCAACAGGGGACGGCCACTGAAGCTTTCTTT. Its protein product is CATQQGTATEAFF.

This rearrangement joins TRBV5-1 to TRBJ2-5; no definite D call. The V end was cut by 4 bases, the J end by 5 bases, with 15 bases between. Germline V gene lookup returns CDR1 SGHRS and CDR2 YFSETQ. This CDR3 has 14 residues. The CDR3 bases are TGCGCCAGCAGCCCTAGTGGACCCGAGGAGACCCAGTACTTC. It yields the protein CASSPSGPEETQYF.

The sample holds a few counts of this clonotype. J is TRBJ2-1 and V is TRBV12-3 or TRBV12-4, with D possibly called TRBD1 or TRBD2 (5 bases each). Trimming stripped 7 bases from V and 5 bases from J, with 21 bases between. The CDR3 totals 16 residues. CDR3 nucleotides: TGTGCCAGCACCAAATATCAGGGAGTTCTCGACAATGAGCAGTTCTTC. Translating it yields CASTKYQGVLDNEQFF.

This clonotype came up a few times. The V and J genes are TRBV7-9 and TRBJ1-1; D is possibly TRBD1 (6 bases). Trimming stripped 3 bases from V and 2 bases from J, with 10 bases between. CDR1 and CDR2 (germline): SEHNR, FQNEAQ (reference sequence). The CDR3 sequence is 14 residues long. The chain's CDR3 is CASSFQQGNTEAFF. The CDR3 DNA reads TGTGCCAGCAGCTTCCAACAGGGAAACACTGAAGCTTTCTTT.

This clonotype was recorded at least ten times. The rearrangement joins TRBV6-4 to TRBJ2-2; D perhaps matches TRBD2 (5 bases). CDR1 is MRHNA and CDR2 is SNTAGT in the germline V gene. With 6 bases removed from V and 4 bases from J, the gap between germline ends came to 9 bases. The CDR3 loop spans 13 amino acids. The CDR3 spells CASSEGSTGELFF. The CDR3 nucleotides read TGTGCCAGCAGCGAAGGGAGCACCGGGGAGCTGTTTTTT.

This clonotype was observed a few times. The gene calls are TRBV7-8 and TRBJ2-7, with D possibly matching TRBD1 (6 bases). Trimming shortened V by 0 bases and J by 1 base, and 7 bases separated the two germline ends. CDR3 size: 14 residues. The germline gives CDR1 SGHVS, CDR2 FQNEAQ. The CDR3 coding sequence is TGTGCCAGCAGCTTAGCCACAGGGTCCTACGAGCAGTACGTC. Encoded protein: CASSLATGSYEQYV.

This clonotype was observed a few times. The CDR3 loop reads CATSNPPRLAGSDGELFF. In nucleotides, the CDR3 is TGTGCCACCAGCAACCCCCCCCGACTAGCGGGGTCGGACGGGGAGCTGTTTTTT. This chain connects TRBV15 to TRBJ2-2; 11 bases line up with TRBD2. The CDR3 runs 18 residues. The V gene end was trimmed by 4 bases and the J gene end by 7 bases; junction bases not matched to a gene: 14. CDR1 and CDR2 (germline): LNHNV, YYDKDF (reference sequence).

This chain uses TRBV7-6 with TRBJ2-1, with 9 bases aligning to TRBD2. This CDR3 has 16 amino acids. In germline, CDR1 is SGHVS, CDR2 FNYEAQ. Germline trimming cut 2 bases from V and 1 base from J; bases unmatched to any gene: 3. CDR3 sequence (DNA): TGTGCCAGCAGCTTATCCGCGGGGGGGTCCTACAATGAGCAGTTCTTC. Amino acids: CASSLSAGGSYNEQFF.

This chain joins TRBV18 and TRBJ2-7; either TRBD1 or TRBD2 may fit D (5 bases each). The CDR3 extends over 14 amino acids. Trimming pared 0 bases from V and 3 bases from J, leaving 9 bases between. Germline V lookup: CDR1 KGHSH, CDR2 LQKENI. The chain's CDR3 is CASSPPGRSYEQYV. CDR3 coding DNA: TGTGCCAGCTCACCACCGGGACGGAGCTACGAGCAGTACGTC.

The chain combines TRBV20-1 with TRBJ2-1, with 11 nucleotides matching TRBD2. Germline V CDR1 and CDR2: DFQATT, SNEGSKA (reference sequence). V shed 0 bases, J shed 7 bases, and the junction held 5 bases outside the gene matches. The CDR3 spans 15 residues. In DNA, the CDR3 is TGCAGTGCTAGAGATAGGGCTAGCGGGGGGAATGAGCAGTTCTTC. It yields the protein CSARDRASGGNEQFF.

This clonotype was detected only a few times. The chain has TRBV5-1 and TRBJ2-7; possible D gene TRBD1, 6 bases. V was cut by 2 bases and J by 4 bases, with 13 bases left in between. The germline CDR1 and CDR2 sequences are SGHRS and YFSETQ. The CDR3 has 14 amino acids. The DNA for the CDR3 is TGCGCCAGCAGCTTAGGGGGAGCGGTATACGAGCAGTACGTC. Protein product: CASSLGGAVYEQYV.

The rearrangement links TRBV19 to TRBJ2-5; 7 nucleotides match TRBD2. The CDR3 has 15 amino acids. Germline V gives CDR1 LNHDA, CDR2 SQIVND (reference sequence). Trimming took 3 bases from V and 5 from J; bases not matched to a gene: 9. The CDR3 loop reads CASSILLTSRETQYF. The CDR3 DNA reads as TGTGCCAGTAGTATCCTACTGACTAGCCGGGAGACCCAGTACTTC.

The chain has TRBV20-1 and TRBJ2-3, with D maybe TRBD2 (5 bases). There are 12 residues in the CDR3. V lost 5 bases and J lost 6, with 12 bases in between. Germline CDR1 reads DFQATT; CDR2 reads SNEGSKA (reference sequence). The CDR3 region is CSAYRTADTQYF. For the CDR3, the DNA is TGCAGTGCTTATCGGACTGCCGATACGCAGTATTTT.

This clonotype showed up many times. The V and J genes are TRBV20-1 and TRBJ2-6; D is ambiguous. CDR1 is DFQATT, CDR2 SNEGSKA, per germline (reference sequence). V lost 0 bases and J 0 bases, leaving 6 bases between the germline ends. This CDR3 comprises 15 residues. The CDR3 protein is CSARDPSSGANVLTF. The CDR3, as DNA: TGCAGTGCTAGAGATCCCAGCTCTGGGGCCAACGTCCTGACTTTC.